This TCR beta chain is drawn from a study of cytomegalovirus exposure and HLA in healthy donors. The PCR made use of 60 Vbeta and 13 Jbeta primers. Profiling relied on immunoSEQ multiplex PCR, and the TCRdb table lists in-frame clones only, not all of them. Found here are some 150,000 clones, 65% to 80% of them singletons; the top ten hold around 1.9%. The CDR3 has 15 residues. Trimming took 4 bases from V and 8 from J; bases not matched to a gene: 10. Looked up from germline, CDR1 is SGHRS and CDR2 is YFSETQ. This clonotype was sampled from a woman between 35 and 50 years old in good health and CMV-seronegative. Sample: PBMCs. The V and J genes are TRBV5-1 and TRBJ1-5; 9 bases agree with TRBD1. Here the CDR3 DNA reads TGCGCCAGCAGCCCCGGGACAGGGCGCGGGGAGCCCCAGCATTTT. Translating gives CASSPGTGRGEPQHF.